The clone carrying this TCR beta chain was counted between two and nine times. What it recognizes is unknown. Using its own MiXCR run on the RT-PCR reads, TCRdb lists one record per CDR3 protein. This table holds fewer than 700,000 distinct CDR3 sequences, roughly 13% found once. These data come from a study of response to subunit inactivated influenza vaccine. Findings and caveats of the study: Only a handful of new T cells, the authors suggested, are recruited with each seasonal influenza vaccination.

Per germline, CDR1 DFQATT and CDR2 SNEGSKA (reference sequence). The CDR3 contains 14 residues. V was trimmed by 6 bases and J by 6 bases, leaving 18 bases between them. This receptor was identified in a man between 45 and 60 years old who received an inactivated influenza vaccine. This chain links TRBV20-1 with TRBJ2-1, with a possible D match to TRBD1 (5 bases). Material: PBMCs from blood, obtained 35 to 45 days after vaccination. The CDR3 here is CSAAQGSPINEQFF. The CDR3 DNA follows: TGCAGTGCGGCGCAGGGTAGTCCAATCAATGAGCAGTTCTTC.